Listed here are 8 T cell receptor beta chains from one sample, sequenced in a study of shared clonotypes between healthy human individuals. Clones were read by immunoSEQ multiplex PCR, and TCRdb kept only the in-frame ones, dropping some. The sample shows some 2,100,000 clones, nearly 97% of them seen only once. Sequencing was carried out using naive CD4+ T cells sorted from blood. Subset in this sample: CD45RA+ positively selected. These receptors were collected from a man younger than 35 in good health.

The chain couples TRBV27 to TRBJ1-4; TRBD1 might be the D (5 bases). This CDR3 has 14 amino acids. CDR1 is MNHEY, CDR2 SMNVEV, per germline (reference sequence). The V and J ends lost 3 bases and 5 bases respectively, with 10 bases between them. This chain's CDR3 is CASSLWGENEKLFF. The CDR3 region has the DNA TGTGCCAGCAGTTTGTGGGGGGAAAATGAAAAACTGTTTTTT.

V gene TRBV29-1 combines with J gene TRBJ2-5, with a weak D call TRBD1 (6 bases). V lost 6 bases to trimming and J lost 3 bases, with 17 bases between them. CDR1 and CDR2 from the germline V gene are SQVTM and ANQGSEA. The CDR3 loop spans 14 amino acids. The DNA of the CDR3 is TGCAGCGTCGTGACAGGAAGGGTGAAAGAGACCCAGTACTTC. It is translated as CSVVTGRVKETQYF.

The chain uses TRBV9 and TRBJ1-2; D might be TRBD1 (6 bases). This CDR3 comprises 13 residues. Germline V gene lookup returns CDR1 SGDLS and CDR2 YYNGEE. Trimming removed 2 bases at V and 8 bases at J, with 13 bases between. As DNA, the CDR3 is TGTGCCAGCAGCGTCCAGGGGCTAGGGGGCTACACCTTC. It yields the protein CASSVQGLGGYTF.

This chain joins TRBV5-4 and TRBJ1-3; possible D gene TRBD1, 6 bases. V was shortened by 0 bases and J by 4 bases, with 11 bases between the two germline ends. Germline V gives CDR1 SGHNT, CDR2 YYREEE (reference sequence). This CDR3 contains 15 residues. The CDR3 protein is CASSLDRVGGNTIYF. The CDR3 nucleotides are TGTGCCAGCAGCTTGGACAGGGTGGGGGGAAACACCATATATTTT.

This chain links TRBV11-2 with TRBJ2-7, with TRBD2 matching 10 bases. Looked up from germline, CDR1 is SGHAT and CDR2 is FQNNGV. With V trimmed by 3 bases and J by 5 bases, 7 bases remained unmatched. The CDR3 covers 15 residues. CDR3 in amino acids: CASSFSGGPADEQYF. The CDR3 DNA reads TGTGCCAGCAGCTTTAGCGGGGGGCCCGCTGACGAGCAGTACTTC.

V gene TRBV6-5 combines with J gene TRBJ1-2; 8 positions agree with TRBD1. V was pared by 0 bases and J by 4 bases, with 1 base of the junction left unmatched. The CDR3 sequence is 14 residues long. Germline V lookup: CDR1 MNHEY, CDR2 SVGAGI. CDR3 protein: CASSYSDRAYGYTF. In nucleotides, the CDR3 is TGTGCCAGCAGTTACTCGGACAGGGCCTATGGCTACACCTTC.

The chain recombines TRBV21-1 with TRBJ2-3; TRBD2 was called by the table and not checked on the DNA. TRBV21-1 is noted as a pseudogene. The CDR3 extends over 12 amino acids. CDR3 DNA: TGTGCTGATCCGGGGTGCACAGATACGCAGTATTTT. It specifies CADPGCTDTQYF.

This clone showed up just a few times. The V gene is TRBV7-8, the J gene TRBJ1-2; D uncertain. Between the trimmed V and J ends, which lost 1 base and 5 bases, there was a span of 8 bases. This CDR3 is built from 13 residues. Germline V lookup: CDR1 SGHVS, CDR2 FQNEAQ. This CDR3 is CASSLEGRYGYTF. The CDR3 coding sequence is TGTGCCAGCAGCTTAGAGGGTCGATATGGCTACACCTTC. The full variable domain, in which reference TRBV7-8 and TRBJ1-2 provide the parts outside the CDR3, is GAGVSQSPRYKVAKRGQDVALRCDPISGHVSLFWYQQALGQGPEFLTYFQNEAQLDKSGLPSDRFFAERPEGSVSTLKIQRTQQEDSAVYLCASSLEGRYGYTFGSGTRLTVV.